This TCR beta chain was recorded in a study of OX40 agonist ivuxolimab in advanced cancers. Libraries were prepared by immunoSEQ multiplex PCR; TCRdb keeps only in-frame clonotypes and omits some of them. The table includes around 72,000 clones, more than 80% detected once. This clone was found once. There are 12 residues in the CDR3. Per germline, CDR1 SGHRS and CDR2 YFSETQ. V lost 4 bases and J lost 6, with 10 bases in between. The material sequenced was CD4+ or CD8+ T cells sorted from blood, taken in a trial of the OX40 agonist ivuxolimab. This chain connects TRBV5-1 to TRBJ1-2; no clear D. This receptor was obtained from an adult with an advanced solid tumor such as melanoma, head and neck, liver or kidney cancer. The DNA for the CDR3 is TGCGCCAGCAGCCTCACGTCTGATGGCTACACCTTC. It encodes CASSLTSDGYTF.